The rows below give T cell receptor beta chains drawn from one sample of a study of siplizumab effects on memory and regulatory T cells. The method was immunoSEQ multiplex PCR; TCRdb's version includes in-frame clones alone and lacks a portion of them. There are about 100,000 clones in the sample; around 94% occur only once, and under 0.65% lies in the top ten. Sequencing was carried out using Tregs sorted from blood. The source is a human donor in good health. Both conserved end residues are part of each CDR3. Fields, in order: J gene, D gene, V gene, clone size, CDR3 DNA, CDR3 protein. A D gene is named only where the DNA matches it firmly. Not every row has a clone size; where given, it reads once, few, many or a size class.

j_gene: TRBJ2-1; d_gene: TRBD2; v_gene: TRBV28; abundance: .; CDR3nt: TGTGCCAGCAGTCGCCCTTTTACTAGCGGGAAATACAATGAGCAGTTCTTC; CDR3aa: CASSRPFTSGKYNEQFF
j_gene: TRBJ2-1; d_gene: .; v_gene: TRBV5-1; abundance: .; CDR3nt: TGCGCCAGCAGCTCGGTTATTACCTACAATGAGCAGTTCTTC; CDR3aa: CASSSVITYNEQFF
j_gene: TRBJ2-3; d_gene: .; v_gene: TRBV30; abundance: once; CDR3nt: TGTGCCTGTGTGAACGGAGGATCCCCAGATACGCAGTATTTT; CDR3aa: CACVNGGSPDTQYF
j_gene: TRBJ2-3; d_gene: .; v_gene: TRBV27; abundance: .; CDR3nt: TGTGCCAGCAGTTTAGAGGGTCCCGGGGTTAGACCAGATACCCGCACAGATACGCAGTATTTT; CDR3aa: CASSLEGPGVRPDTRTDTQYF
j_gene: TRBJ2-1; d_gene: TRBD2; v_gene: TRBV5-1; abundance: .; CDR3nt: TGCGCCAGCAGCTTCACTAGCGGGAGCCACAATGAGCAGTTCTTC; CDR3aa: CASSFTSGSHNEQFF
j_gene: TRBJ2-1; d_gene: TRBD2; v_gene: TRBV6-6; abundance: .; CDR3nt: TGTGCCAGTCTCTCTAGCGGGAGTTCCAATGAGCAGTTCTTC; CDR3aa: CASLSSGSSNEQFF
j_gene: TRBJ2-3; d_gene: TRBD1; v_gene: TRBV4-1; abundance: .; CDR3nt: TGCGCCAGCAGCCAAGATCCAAACAGGGGGCAGACAGATACGCAGTATTTT; CDR3aa: CASSQDPNRGQTDTQYF
j_gene: TRBJ2-3; d_gene: .; v_gene: TRBV29-1; abundance: .; CDR3nt: TGCAGCGTTGAAGACCCGCGGTATTTT; CDR3aa: CSVEDPRYF
j_gene: TRBJ1-4; d_gene: .; v_gene: TRBV14; abundance: .; CDR3nt: TGTGCCAGCAGCAGGCGGGGACTCTCCGCCGGCCTGTTTTTT; CDR3aa: CASSRRGLSAGLFF
j_gene: TRBJ1-1; d_gene: TRBD1; v_gene: TRBV6-4; abundance: .; CDR3nt: TGTGCCAGGAGGGGAGGACAGGTGGACACTGAAGCTTTCTTT; CDR3aa: CARRGGQVDTEAFF
j_gene: TRBJ2-5; d_gene: .; v_gene: TRBV5-4; abundance: .; CDR3nt: TGTGCCAGCAGACAGGGGGGTAGCGGGGCAGAGACCCAGTACTTC; CDR3aa: CASRQGGSGAETQYF
j_gene: TRBJ2-1; d_gene: .; v_gene: TRBV9; abundance: .; CDR3nt: TGTGCCAGCAGCGATCACTTGAACAATGAGCAGTTCTTC; CDR3aa: CASSDHLNNEQFF
j_gene: TRBJ1-3; d_gene: .; v_gene: TRBV10-2; abundance: .; CDR3nt: TGCGCCAGCAGGGGTGGGGGAAACACCATATATTTT; CDR3aa: CASRGGGNTIYF
j_gene: TRBJ1-2; d_gene: .; v_gene: TRBV15; abundance: .; CDR3nt: TGTGCCACCAGCAGCAGAATCCTCCATGGCTACACCTTC; CDR3aa: CATSSRILHGYTF
j_gene: TRBJ2-3; d_gene: TRBD1; v_gene: TRBV5-4; abundance: few; CDR3nt: TGTGCCAGCAGCTTCGACAGGGGGCATTTTACAGATACGCAGTATTTT; CDR3aa: CASSFDRGHFTDTQYF
j_gene: TRBJ2-5; d_gene: .; v_gene: TRBV18; abundance: few; CDR3nt: TGTGCCAGCTCCCCCCCCGCCCAAGAGACCCAGTACTTC; CDR3aa: CASSPPAQETQYF
j_gene: TRBJ1-1; d_gene: TRBD1; v_gene: TRBV5-1; abundance: .; CDR3nt: TGCGCCAGCAGCGCGACAGGGGGCCTGAACACTGAAGCTTTCTTT; CDR3aa: CASSATGGLNTEAFF
j_gene: TRBJ2-4; d_gene: .; v_gene: TRBV11-2; abundance: .; CDR3nt: TGTGCCAGCAGCTTCGAACGGACAGTTCAAAACATTCAGTACTTC; CDR3aa: CASSFERTVQNIQYF
j_gene: TRBJ1-2; d_gene: .; v_gene: TRBV5-4; abundance: few; CDR3nt: TGTGCCAGCAGCTTCCGGGCTAACTATGGCTACACCTTC; CDR3aa: CASSFRANYGYTF
j_gene: TRBJ2-7; d_gene: TRBD2; v_gene: TRBV30; abundance: .; CDR3nt: TGTGCCTTGGGACTGGGAGGGAACTTCGAGCAGTACTTC; CDR3aa: CALGLGGNFEQYF
j_gene: TRBJ2-1; d_gene: .; v_gene: TRBV18; abundance: .; CDR3nt: TGTGCCAGCTCACCGATGGCAGGGGCAATTTACAATGAGCAGTTCTTC; CDR3aa: CASSPMAGAIYNEQFF
j_gene: TRBJ2-6; d_gene: .; v_gene: TRBV11-1; abundance: .; CDR3nt: TGTGCCAGCAGCCGCAGGGGCTCTGGGGCCAACGTCCTGACTTTC; CDR3aa: CASSRRGSGANVLTF
j_gene: TRBJ2-1; d_gene: .; v_gene: TRBV5-5; abundance: .; CDR3nt: TGTGCCAGCAGCGTCTGGTCGGGTCACAATGAGCAGTTCTTC; CDR3aa: CASSVWSGHNEQFF
j_gene: TRBJ2-7; d_gene: .; v_gene: TRBV20-1; abundance: once; CDR3nt: TGCAGTGCTCGGGATCCCCCAGAGCAGTACTTC; CDR3aa: CSARDPPEQYF
j_gene: TRBJ1-6; d_gene: .; v_gene: TRBV7-6; abundance: .; CDR3nt: TGTGCCAGCAGCCTCCGGACAGATAGATCACCCCTCCACTTT; CDR3aa: CASSLRTDRSPLHF
j_gene: TRBJ2-2; d_gene: .; v_gene: TRBV5-1; abundance: .; CDR3nt: TGCGCCAGCAGCTTGGGTGTGAACACCGGGGAGCTGTTTTTT; CDR3aa: CASSLGVNTGELFF
j_gene: TRBJ1-1; d_gene: .; v_gene: TRBV29-1; abundance: .; CDR3nt: TGCAGCGCTTTGTGGGGGATGACTGAAGCTTTCTTT; CDR3aa: CSALWGMTEAFF
j_gene: TRBJ1-2; d_gene: .; v_gene: TRBV19; abundance: .; CDR3nt: TGTGCCAGTAGTATAAAAACAGCGGCTAACTATGGCTACACCTTC; CDR3aa: CASSIKTAANYGYTF
j_gene: TRBJ2-5; d_gene: TRBD1; v_gene: TRBV4-2; abundance: .; CDR3nt: TGTGCCAGCAGCCAAGGACAGGGCCCACAAGAGACCCAGTACTTC; CDR3aa: CASSQGQGPQETQYF
j_gene: TRBJ2-7; d_gene: .; v_gene: TRBV9; abundance: .; CDR3nt: TGTGCCAGCAGCGTCGAACTAGGAAGCTCCTACGAGCAGTACTTC; CDR3aa: CASSVELGSSYEQYF
j_gene: TRBJ1-5; d_gene: .; v_gene: TRBV20-1; abundance: .; CDR3nt: TGCAGTGCTAGTCTTGGTCAGCCCCAGCATTTT; CDR3aa: CSASLGQPQHF
j_gene: TRBJ2-7; d_gene: TRBD1; v_gene: TRBV14; abundance: .; CDR3nt: TGTGCCAGCAGCCAAGGGGGACAGGCCTACGAGCAGTACTTC; CDR3aa: CASSQGGQAYEQYF
j_gene: TRBJ2-1; d_gene: .; v_gene: TRBV5-4; abundance: .; CDR3nt: TGTGCCAGCAGCTTGGATACTGGGGTCGGTGAGCAGTTCTTC; CDR3aa: CASSLDTGVGEQFF